The rows below give T cell receptor beta chains drawn from one sample of a study of patients and donors after allogeneic stem cell transplantation. TCRdb reprocessed the RT-PCR reads with MiXCR, giving one entry per CDR3 protein. Of 800,000 to 1,000,000 distinct CDR3 sequences listed, roughly 18% are singletons. Input material: blood, either unsorted or a sorted T cell fraction (not recorded which). These receptors originate from a human donor who was either an allogeneic HSCT recipient or a stem cell or donor lymphocyte infusion donor (not recorded which). It is not recorded whose cells these are; they may come from a transplant donor. Both conserved end residues are trimmed from each CDR3. The order of the fields is CDR3 protein, J gene, V gene.

CDR3: ASSPAERLASEQY
J: TRBJ2-7
V: TRBV7-9

CDR3: SARYRKHTEAF
J: TRBJ1-1
V: TRBV20-1

CDR3: ATARDYEQY
J: TRBJ2-7
V: TRBV10-3

CDR3: ASSFPRTDPLEQY
J: TRBJ2-7
V: TRBV7-8

CDR3: ACCGGVRDAIYNEQF
J: TRBJ2-1
V: TRBV2

CDR3: SARPPDRVSEAF
J: TRBJ1-1
V: TRBV20-1

CDR3: ASSHTTGSKYGYT
J: TRBJ1-2
V: TRBV4-3

CDR3: ASQIAGEGETQY
J: TRBJ2-5
V: TRBV5-1

CDR3: ASSVESYTGELF
J: TRBJ2-2
V: TRBV25-1

CDR3: ASSQLAGVPYNEQF
J: TRBJ2-1
V: TRBV4-1

CDR3: ASSLNHHRLAGVYNEQF
J: TRBJ2-1
V: TRBV5-1

CDR3: SATHPGGPYEQY
J: TRBJ2-7
V: TRBV20-1

CDR3: ASRRGLKETQY
J: TRBJ2-5
V: TRBV12-3/TRBV12-4

CDR3: ASSVQLQETQY
J: TRBJ2-5
V: TRBV9

CDR3: ASSLRGRAGYNEQF
J: TRBJ2-1
V: TRBV12-3/TRBV12-4

CDR3: ASSVEARVGNEQF
J: TRBJ2-1
V: TRBV9

CDR3: ASSASTSGEYNEQF
J: TRBJ2-1
V: TRBV7-9

CDR3: AWTYSGNTIY
J: TRBJ1-3
V: TRBV30

CDR3: ASRGKRVGASASTDTQY
J: TRBJ2-3
V: TRBV11-2

CDR3: ATRARNQETQY
J: TRBJ2-5
V: TRBV24-1

CDR3: ASSETSGLIGGELF
J: TRBJ2-2
V: TRBV2

CDR3: ASSLAGTLGF
J: TRBJ2-1
V: TRBV12-3/TRBV12-4

CDR3: ASSQDDRRRSRDGYT
J: TRBJ1-2
V: TRBV14

CDR3: ASSSWTQSTDTQY
J: TRBJ2-3
V: TRBV5-1

CDR3: ASSLQMEVYTEAF
J: TRBJ1-1
V: TRBV12-3/TRBV12-4

CDR3: SASPAGLALTDTQY
J: TRBJ2-3
V: TRBV20-1

CDR3: ASFRGRTDTQY
J: TRBJ2-3
V: TRBV6-2/TRBV6-3

CDR3: ASSRQGAISTEAF
J: TRBJ1-1
V: TRBV6-1

CDR3: ASSTLAGAQETQY
J: TRBJ2-5
V: TRBV12-3/TRBV12-4

CDR3: ASSLSGPPEF
J: TRBJ2-1
V: TRBV7-7

CDR3: ASSSRDLLNYGYT
J: TRBJ1-2
V: TRBV12-3/TRBV12-4

CDR3: ASSRKQGRSTGELF
J: TRBJ2-2
V: TRBV5-6

CDR3: ASTPFGKNTEAF
J: TRBJ1-1
V: TRBV7-7

CDR3: ASSVQTVGQETQY
J: TRBJ2-5
V: TRBV2

CDR3: SVEERYNEQF
J: TRBJ2-1
V: TRBV29-1

CDR3: ASSLGEGFSNQPQH
J: TRBJ1-5
V: TRBV12-3/TRBV12-4

CDR3: ATAPKGTGGRRELF
J: TRBJ2-2
V: TRBV24-1

CDR3: ASSYPGGGNTIY
J: TRBJ1-3
V: TRBV6-5

CDR3: ASSSPPGNAKNIQY
J: TRBJ2-4
V: TRBV12-3/TRBV12-4

CDR3: ASSSPGGRGTRDNEQF
J: TRBJ2-1
V: TRBV12-3/TRBV12-4

CDR3: ASLGGHYEQY
J: TRBJ2-7
V: TRBV2

CDR3: ASSMGPSTDTQY
J: TRBJ2-3
V: TRBV5-1

CDR3: ASSNIRDSYEQY
J: TRBJ2-7
V: TRBV2

CDR3: ASSTHSVGDGTDTQY
J: TRBJ2-3
V: TRBV27

CDR3: ASSSDRPDDGYT
J: TRBJ1-2
V: TRBV11-3

CDR3: ASSSLGDTDTQY
J: TRBJ2-3
V: TRBV5-1

CDR3: ASTIGGGVTEAF
J: TRBJ1-1
V: TRBV7-2

CDR3: ASARGTGELF
J: TRBJ2-2
V: TRBV6-5

CDR3: ASSNQPRATNEKLF
J: TRBJ1-4
V: TRBV27

CDR3: AWSVLPGANYGYT
J: TRBJ1-2
V: TRBV30

CDR3: ASSLALSGGLQYEQY
J: TRBJ2-7
V: TRBV7-2

CDR3: SASKENYGYT
J: TRBJ1-2
V: TRBV20-1

CDR3: ASSPGLADEQY
J: TRBJ2-7
V: TRBV3-1

CDR3: ASSLVGGTKNIQY
J: TRBJ2-4
V: TRBV5-1

CDR3: ASTGTRVTLTQY
J: TRBJ2-3
V: TRBV12-3/TRBV12-4